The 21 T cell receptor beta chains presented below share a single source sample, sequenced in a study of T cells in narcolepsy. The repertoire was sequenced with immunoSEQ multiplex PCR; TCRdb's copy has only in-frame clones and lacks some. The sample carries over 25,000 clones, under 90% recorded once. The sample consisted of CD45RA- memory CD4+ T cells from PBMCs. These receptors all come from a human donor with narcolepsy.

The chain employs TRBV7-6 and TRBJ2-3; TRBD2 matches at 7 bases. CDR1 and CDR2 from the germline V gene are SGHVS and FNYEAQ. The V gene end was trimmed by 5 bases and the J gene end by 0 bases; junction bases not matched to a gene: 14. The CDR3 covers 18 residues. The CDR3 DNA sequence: TGTGCCAGCAGCCTAAATCCGCCTAGCGGCTCTAGCACAGATACGCAGTATTTT. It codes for CASSLNPPSGSSTDTQYF.

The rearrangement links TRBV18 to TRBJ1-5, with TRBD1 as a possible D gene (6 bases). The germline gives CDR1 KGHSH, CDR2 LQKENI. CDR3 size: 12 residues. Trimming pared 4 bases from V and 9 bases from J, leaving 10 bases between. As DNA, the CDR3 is TGTGCCAGCTCACAGGGGGGCGGGCCCCAGCATTTT. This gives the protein CASSQGGGPQHF. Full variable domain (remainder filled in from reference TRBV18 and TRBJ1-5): NAGVMQNPRHLVRRRGQEARLRCSPMKGHSHVYWYRQLPEEGLKFMVYLQKENIIDESGMPKERFSAEFPKEGPSILRIQQVVRGDSAAYFCASSQGGGPQHFGDGTRLSIL.

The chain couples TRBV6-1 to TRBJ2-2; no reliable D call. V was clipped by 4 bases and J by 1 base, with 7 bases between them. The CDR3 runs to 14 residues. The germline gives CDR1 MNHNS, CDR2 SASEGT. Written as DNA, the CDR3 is TGTGCCAGCAGTGTATGGCAGAACACCGGGGAGCTGTTTTTT. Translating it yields CASSVWQNTGELFF.

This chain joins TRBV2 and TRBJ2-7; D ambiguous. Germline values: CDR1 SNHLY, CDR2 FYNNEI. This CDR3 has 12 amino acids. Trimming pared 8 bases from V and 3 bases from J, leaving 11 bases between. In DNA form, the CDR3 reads TGTGCCAGCGGTGGAAGGTTCTACGAGCAGTACTTC. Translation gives CASGGRFYEQYF. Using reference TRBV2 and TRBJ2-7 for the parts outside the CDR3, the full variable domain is EPEVTQTPSHQVTQMGQEVILRCVPISNHLYFYWYRQILGQKVEFLVSFYNNEISEKSEIFDDQFSVERPDGSNFTLKIRSTKLEDSAMYFCASGGRFYEQYFGPGTRLTVT.

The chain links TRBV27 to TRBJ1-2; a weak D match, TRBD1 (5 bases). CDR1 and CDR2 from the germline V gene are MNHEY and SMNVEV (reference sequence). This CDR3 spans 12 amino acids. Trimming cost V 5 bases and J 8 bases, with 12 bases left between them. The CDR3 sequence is CASSPTGPGYTF. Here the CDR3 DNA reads TGTGCCAGCAGTCCCACGGGGCCCGGCTACACCTTC.

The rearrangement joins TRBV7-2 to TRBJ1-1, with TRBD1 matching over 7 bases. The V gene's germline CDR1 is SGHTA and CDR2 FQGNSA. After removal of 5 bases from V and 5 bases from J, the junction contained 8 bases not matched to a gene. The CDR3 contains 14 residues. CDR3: CASSTMRGRTEAFF. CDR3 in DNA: TGTGCCAGCAGCACGATGAGGGGGCGGACTGAAGCTTTCTTT.

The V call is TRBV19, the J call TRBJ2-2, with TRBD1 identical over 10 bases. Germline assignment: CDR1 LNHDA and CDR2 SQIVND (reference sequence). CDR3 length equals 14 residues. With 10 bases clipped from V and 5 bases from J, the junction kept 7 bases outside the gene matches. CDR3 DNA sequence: TGTGCCACGACCGGGACAGGGGTAACCGGGGAGCTGTTTTTT. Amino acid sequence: CATTGTGVTGELFF.

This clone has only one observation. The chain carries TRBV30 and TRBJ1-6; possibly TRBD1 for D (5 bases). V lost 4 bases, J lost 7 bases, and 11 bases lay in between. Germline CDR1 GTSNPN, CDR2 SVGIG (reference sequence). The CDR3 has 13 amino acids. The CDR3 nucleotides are TGTGCCTGGACCCCACAGGTCAATTCACCCCTCCACTTT. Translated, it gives CAWTPQVNSPLHF.

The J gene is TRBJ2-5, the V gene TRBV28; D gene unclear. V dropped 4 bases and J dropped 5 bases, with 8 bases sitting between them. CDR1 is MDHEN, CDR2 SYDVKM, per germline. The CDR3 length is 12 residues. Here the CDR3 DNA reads TGTGCCAGCAGTTCCCGAGCGGAGACCCAGTACTTC. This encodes CASSSRAETQYF.

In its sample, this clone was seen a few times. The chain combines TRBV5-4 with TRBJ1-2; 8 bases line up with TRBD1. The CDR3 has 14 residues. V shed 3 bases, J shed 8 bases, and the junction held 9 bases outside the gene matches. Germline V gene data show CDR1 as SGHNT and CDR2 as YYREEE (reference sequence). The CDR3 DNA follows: TGTGCCAGCAGCTCCAACCAGGGGGCGGGCGGCTACACCTTC. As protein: CASSSNQGAGGYTF.

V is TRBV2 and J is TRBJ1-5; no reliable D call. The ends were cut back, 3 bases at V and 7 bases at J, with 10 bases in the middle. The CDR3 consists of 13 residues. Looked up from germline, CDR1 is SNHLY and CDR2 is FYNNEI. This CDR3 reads CASSDYGNQPQHF. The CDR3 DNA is TGTGCCAGCAGTGACTACGGAAACCAGCCCCAGCATTTT.

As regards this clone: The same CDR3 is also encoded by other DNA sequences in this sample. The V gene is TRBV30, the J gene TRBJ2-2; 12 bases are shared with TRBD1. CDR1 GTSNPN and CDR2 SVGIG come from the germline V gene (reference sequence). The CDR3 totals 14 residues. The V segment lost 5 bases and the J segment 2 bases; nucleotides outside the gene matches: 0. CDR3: CAWGTGGNTGELFF. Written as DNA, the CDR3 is TGTGCCTGGGGGACAGGGGGCAACACCGGGGAGCTGTTTTTT. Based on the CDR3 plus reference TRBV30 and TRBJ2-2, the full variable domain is SQTIHQWPATLVQPVGSPLSLECTVEGTSNPNLYWYRQAAGRGLQLLFYSVGIGQISSEVPQNLSASRPQDRQFILSSKKLLLSDSGFYLCAWGTGGNTGELFFGEGSRLTVL.

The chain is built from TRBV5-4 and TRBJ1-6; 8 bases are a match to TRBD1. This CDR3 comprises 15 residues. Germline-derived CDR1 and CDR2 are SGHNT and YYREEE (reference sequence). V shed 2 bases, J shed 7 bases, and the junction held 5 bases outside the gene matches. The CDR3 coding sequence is TGTGCCAGCAGCTTACCGGGACAGGAGAATTCACCCCTCCACTTT. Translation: CASSLPGQENSPLHF.

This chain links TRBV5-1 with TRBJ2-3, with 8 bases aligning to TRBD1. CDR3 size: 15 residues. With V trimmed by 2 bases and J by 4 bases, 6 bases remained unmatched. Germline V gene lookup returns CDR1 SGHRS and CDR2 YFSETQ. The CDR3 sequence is CASSFLDRVSDTQYF. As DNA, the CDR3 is TGCGCCAGCAGCTTTTTGGACAGGGTGTCAGATACGCAGTATTTT.

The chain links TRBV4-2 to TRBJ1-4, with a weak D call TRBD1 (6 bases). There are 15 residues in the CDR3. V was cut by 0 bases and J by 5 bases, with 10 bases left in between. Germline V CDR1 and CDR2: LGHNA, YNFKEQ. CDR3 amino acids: CASSQEPRGNEKLFF. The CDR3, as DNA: TGTGCCAGCAGCCAAGAGCCCAGGGGCAATGAAAAACTGTTTTTT.

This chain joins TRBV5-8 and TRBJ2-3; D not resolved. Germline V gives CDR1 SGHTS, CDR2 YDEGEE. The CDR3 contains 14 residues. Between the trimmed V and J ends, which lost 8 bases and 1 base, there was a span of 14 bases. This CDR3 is CARSSSSGTDTQYF. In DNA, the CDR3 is TGTGCCAGGTCTAGTAGTTCCGGCACAGATACGCAGTATTTT.

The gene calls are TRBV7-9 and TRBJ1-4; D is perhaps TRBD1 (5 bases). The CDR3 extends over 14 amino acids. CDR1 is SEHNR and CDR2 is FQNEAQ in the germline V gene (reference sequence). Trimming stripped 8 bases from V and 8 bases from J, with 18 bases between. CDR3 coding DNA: TGTGCCAGCGCCAGGGACGACTATGTGGAAAAACTGTTTTTT. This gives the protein CASARDDYVEKLFF.

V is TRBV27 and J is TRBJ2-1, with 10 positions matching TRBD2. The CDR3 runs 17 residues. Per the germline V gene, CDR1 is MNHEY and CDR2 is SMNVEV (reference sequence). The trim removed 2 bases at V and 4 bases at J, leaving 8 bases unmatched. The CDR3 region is CASSLGPTSGVYNEQFF. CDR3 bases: TGTGCCAGCAGTTTAGGACCCACTAGCGGGGTTTACAATGAGCAGTTCTTC.

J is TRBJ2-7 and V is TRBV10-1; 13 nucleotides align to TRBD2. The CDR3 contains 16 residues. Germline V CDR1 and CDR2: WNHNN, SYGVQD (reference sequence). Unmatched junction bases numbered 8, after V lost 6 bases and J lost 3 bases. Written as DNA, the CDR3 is TGCGCCAGCAGATCTCTCGGGACTAGCGGGGACTACGAGCAGTACTTC. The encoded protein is CASRSLGTSGDYEQYF.

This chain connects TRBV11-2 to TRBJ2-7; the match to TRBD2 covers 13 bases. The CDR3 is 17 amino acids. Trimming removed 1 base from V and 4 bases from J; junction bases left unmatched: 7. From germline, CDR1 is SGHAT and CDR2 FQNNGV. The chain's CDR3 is CASSLGGTSGIGYEQYF. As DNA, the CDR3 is TGTGCCAGCAGCTTAGGGGGGACTAGCGGGATTGGATACGAGCAGTACTTC.

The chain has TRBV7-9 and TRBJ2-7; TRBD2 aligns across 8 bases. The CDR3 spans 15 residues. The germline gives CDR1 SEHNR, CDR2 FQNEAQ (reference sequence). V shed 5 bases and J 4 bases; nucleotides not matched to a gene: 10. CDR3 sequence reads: CASSPPGSGSYEQYF. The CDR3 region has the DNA TGTGCCAGCAGCCCCCCTGGCAGCGGGAGTTACGAGCAGTACTTC.